This entry lists 28 T cell receptor beta chains sequenced from one sample in a study of blood T cell repertoires in COVID-19. Some clones are missing from TCRdb's copy, which holds only in-frame ones; the method was immunoSEQ multiplex PCR. Here the sample spans around 300,000 clones, over 75% being singletons. The sample comprised PBMCs or T cells enriched from blood (not recorded which). These receptors all stem from a man aged 25 to 45 who had recovered from COVID-19.

The J gene is TRBJ2-5, the V gene TRBV5-1; 15 positions match TRBD2. Germline values: CDR1 SGHRS, CDR2 YFSETQ. V lost 4 bases and J lost 2; bases outside the gene matches: 3. This CDR3 spans 16 amino acids. The CDR3 loop is CASSPGLAGGQETQYF. In DNA form, the CDR3 reads TGCGCCAGCAGCCCGGGACTAGCGGGGGGTCAAGAGACCCAGTACTTC.

This rearrangement joins TRBV5-1 to TRBJ2-5; 14 bases align to TRBD2. After removal of 3 bases from V and 4 bases from J, the junction contained 2 bases not matched to a gene. The CDR3 totals 15 residues. Per germline, CDR1 SGHRS and CDR2 YFSETQ. The CDR3 bases are TGCGCCAGCAGCTCGACTAGCGGGGGGGGAGAGACCCAGTACTTC. It is translated as CASSSTSGGGETQYF.

The chain couples TRBV7-3 to TRBJ2-7, with D possibly TRBD1 on 6 matching bases. Germline CDR1 SGHTA, CDR2 FQGTGA. This CDR3 is built from 16 residues. Deletions cut 6 bases from V and 2 bases from J, with 20 bases between. The CDR3 is CASSYTQGCPPYEQYF. CDR3 DNA sequence: TGTGCCAGCAGTTATACACAGGGTTGCCCTCCCTACGAGCAGTACTTC. Variable domain in full (rest from reference TRBV7-3 and TRBJ2-7): GAGVSQTPSNKVTEKGKYVELRCDPISGHTALYWYRQSLGQGPEFLIYFQGTGAADDSGLPNDRFFAVRPEGSVSTLKIQRTERGDSAVYLCASSYTQGCPPYEQYFGPGTRLTVT.

This clone has more than one count but fewer than ten. The rearrangement links TRBV28 to TRBJ2-1; 8 bases match TRBD2. The CDR3 runs 15 residues. J was trimmed by 2 bases and V by 6 bases; bases with no gene match: 6. Per the germline V gene, CDR1 is MDHEN and CDR2 is SYDVKM. CDR3 sequence reads: CASSQRGPTYNEQFF. The CDR3 DNA reads TGTGCCAGCAGCCAGCGGGGGCCCACCTACAATGAGCAGTTCTTC.

The chain couples TRBV5-1 to TRBJ1-5, with D perhaps TRBD1 (5 bases). Trimming took off 2 bases at V and 0 bases at J, with 9 bases between the two ends. The CDR3 consists of 15 residues. The germline V gene encodes CDR1 SGHRS and CDR2 YFSETQ. CDR3 DNA sequence: TGCGCCAGCAGCTTCCGGGGGGATAGCAATCAGCCCCAGCATTTT. Protein sequence: CASSFRGDSNQPQHF. Full variable domain (outside the CDR3, taken from reference TRBV5-1 and TRBJ1-5): KAGVTQTPRYLIKTRGQQVTLSCSPISGHRSVSWYQQTPGQGLQFLFEYFSETQRNKGNFPGRFSGRQFSNSRSEMNVSTLELGDSALYLCASSFRGDSNQPQHFGDGTRLSIL.

The V call is TRBV19, the J call TRBJ1-2; weak D call: TRBD1 (6 bases). There are 16 residues in the CDR3. V was cut by 0 bases and J by 0 bases, with 11 bases left in between. Germline values: CDR1 LNHDA, CDR2 SQIVND (reference sequence). The CDR3 DNA follows: TGTGCCAGTAGTATAGAGAAGACAGGTTCTAACTATGGCTACACCTTC. This encodes CASSIEKTGSNYGYTF.

The table lists this clone with a few counts. The chain uses TRBV10-3 and TRBJ2-1, with 9 bases that match TRBD2. The CDR3 has 14 residues. Germline V gene lookup returns CDR1 ENHRY and CDR2 SYGVKD. The V and J ends lost 8 bases and 4 bases, in that order; junction bases with no gene match: 6. The CDR3 is CAIRGGERYNEQFF. The CDR3 DNA follows: TGTGCCATCCGCGGGGGGGAGAGGTACAATGAGCAGTTCTTC.

J is TRBJ1-6 and V is TRBV2, with D unresolved. The germline V and J ends were trimmed by 4 bases and 5 bases, with 9 bases remaining between them. The CDR3 runs to 14 residues. The germline gives CDR1 SNHLY, CDR2 FYNNEI. The CDR3 loop is CASSAAGDNSPLHF. CDR3 nucleotide sequence: TGTGCCAGCAGTGCCGCGGGTGATAATTCACCCCTCCACTTT.

The rearrangement links TRBV28 to TRBJ2-2; D unresolved. With 7 bases removed from V and 0 bases from J, the gap between germline ends came to 3 bases. The CDR3 extends over 12 amino acids. Germline V gene sequence: CDR1 MDHEN, CDR2 SYDVKM. The CDR3 DNA sequence: TGTGCCAGCACCGCGAACACCGGGGAGCTGTTTTTT. It yields the protein CASTANTGELFF.

J is TRBJ2-5 and V is TRBV28, with TRBD2 matching 7 bases. CDR1 and CDR2 (germline): MDHEN, SYDVKM. The V segment lost 7 bases and the J segment 2 bases; nucleotides outside the gene matches: 13. This CDR3 is 16 amino acids long. The chain's CDR3 is CASKTHWRGRQETQYF. The CDR3 coding sequence is TGTGCCAGCAAGACTCACTGGCGGGGGAGGCAAGAGACCCAGTACTTC.

The chain employs TRBV6-5 and TRBJ2-1; 8 nucleotides align to TRBD2. Germline CDR1 is MNHEY and CDR2 is SVGAGI. With V trimmed by 6 bases and J by 10 bases, 5 bases remained unmatched. This CDR3 is 12 amino acids long. The CDR3 DNA is TGTGCCAGCAGGAAGGTAGCGGGGGAGCAGTTCTTC. This gives the protein CASRKVAGEQFF.

The J gene is TRBJ2-1, the V gene TRBV6-1; a weak D match, TRBD1 (6 bases). Germline CDR1 and CDR2: MNHNS and SASEGT. The CDR3 loop spans 13 amino acids. Trimming pared 2 bases from V and 6 bases from J, leaving 8 bases between. DNA for the CDR3: TGTGCCAGCAGTGAATTGGGGGCCAATGAGCAGTTCTTC. Translating it yields CASSELGANEQFF.

This chain connects TRBV27 to TRBJ1-2, with TRBD1 matching over 8 bases. The germline CDR1 and CDR2 sequences are MNHEY and SMNVEV (reference sequence). Germline trimming cut 5 bases from V and 4 bases from J; bases unmatched to any gene: 6. The CDR3 loop spans 14 amino acids. CDR3 sequence (DNA): TGTGCCAGCAGTACCGACAGGGGTGCCTATGGCTACACCTTC. This translates into CASSTDRGAYGYTF.

The rearrangement links TRBV5-4 to TRBJ2-7; 7 nucleotides agree with TRBD1. V lost 2 bases to trimming and J lost 1 base; unmatched junction nucleotides: 12. The CDR3 loop spans 17 amino acids. Germline-derived CDR1 and CDR2 are SGHNT and YYREEE (reference sequence). Here the CDR3 DNA reads TGTGCCAGCAGCTTAGGGGGCACCGGGACCTCTTCCTACGAGCAGTACTTC. Its translation is CASSLGGTGTSSYEQYF.

This rearrangement joins TRBV28 to TRBJ1-1, with no clear D. Trimming shortened V by 2 bases and J by 11 bases, and 15 bases separated the two germline ends. The germline CDR1 and CDR2 sequences are MDHEN and SYDVKM. CDR3 length: 13 residues. The CDR3 coding sequence is TGTGCCAGCAGTTTAGGCGGTTTCGGTGGGGCTTTCTTT. Protein: CASSLGGFGGAFF.

V is TRBV2 and J is TRBJ1-4; TRBD1 aligns across 7 bases. This CDR3 is built from 15 residues. V was pared by 8 bases and J by 4 bases, with 10 bases of the junction left unmatched. CDR1 and CDR2 (germline): SNHLY, FYNNEI. As DNA, the CDR3 is TGTGCCAGCTCATTATACAGGGGAATTAATGAAAAACTGTTTTTT. The encoded protein is CASSLYRGINEKLFF.

The chain uses TRBV18 and TRBJ2-1; a weak D match, TRBD2 (7 bases). The V end lost 1 base, the J end lost 9 bases, and 19 bases lay between the germline ends. The CDR3 consists of 16 residues. The germline gives CDR1 KGHSH, CDR2 LQKENI. CDR3 protein: CASSPRGGVRGSEQFF. Here the CDR3 DNA reads TGTGCCAGCTCACCACGAGGGGGGGTCAGAGGTTCTGAGCAGTTCTTC. Full variable domain (rest looked up from reference TRBV18 and TRBJ2-1): NAGVMQNPRHLVRRRGQEARLRCSPMKGHSHVYWYRQLPEEGLKFMVYLQKENIIDESGMPKERFSAEFPKEGPSILRIQQVVRGDSAAYFCASSPRGGVRGSEQFFGPGTRLTVL.

The chain is built from TRBV5-4 and TRBJ1-1; D may be TRBD1 (5 bases). V gave up 0 bases and J gave up 1 base, with 13 bases separating them. The CDR3 is 16 residues long. The germline V gene has CDR1 SGHNT and CDR2 YYREEE (reference sequence). In nucleotides, the CDR3 is TGTGCCAGCAGCTTGGCCGCGGGGGTCGGGAACACTGAAGCTTTCTTT. It encodes CASSLAAGVGNTEAFF. Complete variable domain (other parts from reference TRBV5-4 and TRBJ1-1): ETGVTQSPTHLIKTRGQQVTLRCSSQSGHNTVSWYQQALGQGPQFIFQYYREEENGRGNFPPRFSGLQFPNYSSELNVNALELDDSALYLCASSLAAGVGNTEAFFGQGTRLTVV.

The rearrangement joins TRBV12-3 or TRBV12-4 to TRBJ2-2; the D gene is possibly TRBD1 (5 bases). The CDR3 contains 13 residues. The V end lost 3 bases, the J end lost 5 bases, and 7 bases lay between the germline ends. The CDR3 sequence: CASSLQGTGELFF. In nucleotides, the CDR3 is TGTGCCAGCAGTTTGCAGGGTACCGGGGAGCTGTTTTTT.

This chain links TRBV7-9 with TRBJ1-5, with 8 nucleotides matching TRBD1. Germline V CDR1 and CDR2: SEHNR, FQNEAQ (reference sequence). V gave up 5 bases and J gave up 7 bases; unmatched junction bases: 10. CDR3 length: 15 amino acids. CDR3 protein: CASSAGTGRGQPQHF. The CDR3 nucleotides read TGTGCCAGCAGCGCCGGGACAGGTCGAGGGCAGCCCCAGCATTTT.

This clone was observed a handful of times. The chain is built from TRBV5-6 and TRBJ1-3; D call uncertain. The CDR3 runs 15 residues. Germline assignment: CDR1 SGHDT and CDR2 YYEEEE. Trimming took off 5 bases at V and 0 bases at J, with 12 bases between the two ends. The CDR3 spells CASRELGNSGNTIYF. In DNA form, the CDR3 reads TGTGCCAGCAGGGAACTCGGGAACTCTGGAAACACCATATATTTT.

V and J are TRBV5-3 and TRBJ2-7; TRBD2 matches 8 bases. TRBV5-3 is reported as an ORF; its role is uncertain. The CDR3 has 15 residues. The J segment lost 1 base and the V segment lost 8 bases, leaving 11 bases of the junction unmatched. The CDR3 loop is CARILVVAGSYEQYF. The CDR3 region has the DNA TGTGCCAGGATACTGGTAGTAGCGGGGTCCTACGAGCAGTACTTC.

The J gene is TRBJ1-2, the V gene TRBV12-3 or TRBV12-4, with D possibly matching TRBD1 (5 bases). V was pared by 1 base and J by 8 bases, with 8 bases between. CDR3 length: 12 residues. CDR3 in DNA: TGTGCCAGCAGTTTAGGGGGGGGAGGCTACACCTTC. Protein: CASSLGGGGYTF.

This clone appeared a single time. The J gene is TRBJ1-5, the V gene TRBV7-9, with no clear D. V dropped 4 bases and J dropped 5 bases, with 15 bases sitting between them. The CDR3 length is 15 residues. The germline CDR1 and CDR2 sequences are SEHNR and FQNEAQ (reference sequence). CDR3: CASSSRGAEDQPQHF. CDR3 DNA: TGTGCCAGCAGCTCACGGGGAGCTGAAGATCAGCCCCAGCATTTT.

This clone showed up just once. In nucleotides, the CDR3 is TGTGCCAGCAGTTACTCACACGACAGGGGTGATACGCAGTATTTT. It specifies CASSYSHDRGDTQYF. The chain carries TRBV6-5 and TRBJ2-3; 8 bases map to TRBD1. Germline CDR1 MNHEY, CDR2 SVGAGI. V trimming: 0 bases; J trimming: 6 bases; junction bases outside the gene matches: 5. This CDR3 comprises 15 residues.

The chain employs TRBV3-1 (or the pseudogene TRBV3-2) and TRBJ1-1; TRBD1 might be the D (6 bases). Germline V gene sequence: CDR1 LGHDT, CDR2 YNNKEL (reference sequence). The CDR3 consists of 15 residues. The V and J ends lost 4 bases and 3 bases respectively, with 15 bases between them. The CDR3 spells CASSLGGQYDTEAFF. DNA of the CDR3: TGTGCCAGCAGCCTGGGTGGACAGTACGACACTGAAGCTTTCTTT.

The chain has TRBV11-2 and TRBJ2-5; 14 bases agree with TRBD2. After removal of 5 bases from V and 4 bases from J, the junction contained 6 bases not matched to a gene. The germline gives CDR1 SGHAT, CDR2 FQNNGV. This CDR3 is 16 amino acids long. The CDR3 here is CASSRAGLAGGETQYF. The CDR3 nucleotides read TGTGCCAGCAGCCGAGCCGGACTAGCGGGGGGAGAGACCCAGTACTTC.

The chain carries TRBV28 and TRBJ1-2; tentatively, D is TRBD1 (6 bases). Trimming left V 1 base short and J 2 bases short, with 8 bases between. This CDR3 is 14 amino acids long. Germline CDR1 is MDHEN and CDR2 is SYDVKM. For the CDR3, the DNA is TGTGCCAGCAGTTTATCCGGACAGAACTATGGCTACACCTTC. Its protein product is CASSLSGQNYGYTF.